This T cell receptor beta chain is from a study of cytotoxic CD8 clonotypes in ibrutinib-treated CLL. Background on the study: Of the patients, about a dozen were relapsed/refractory, some 15 treatment-naive and 17 to 18 IGHV unmutated. Partial response occurred in about 25 patients and complete response in 2; at median about 72 months, around 15 remained remitted and 12 progressed.

Using immunoSEQ multiplex PCR, the repertoire was profiled, and TCRdb retains in-frame clones only, with some absent. The table lists 55,000 to 80,000 clones, 90% of them singletons, with 3.1% in the top ten. Study findings and constraints: Public clonotypes (which were uncommon) either contracted or remained stable on treatment. Clonality went up at the time of ibrutinib response, stayed stable in sustained remission, and later dropped back toward its baseline level at progression.

As regards this clone: Its target is unknown.

CDR1 and CDR2 from the germline V gene are SGHDT and YYEEEE. V lost 3 bases, J lost 0 bases, and 6 bases lay in between. CDR3 length: 13 amino acids. This clonotype originated in a human donor with chronic lymphocytic leukemia. The J gene is TRBJ1-1, the V gene TRBV5-6; D is undetermined. The starting material was PBMCs, obtained after 12 months of ibrutinib treatment. CDR3 DNA sequence: TGTGCCAGCAGCTGGGAACTGAACACTGAAGCTTTCTTT. This sequence encodes CASSWELNTEAFF.